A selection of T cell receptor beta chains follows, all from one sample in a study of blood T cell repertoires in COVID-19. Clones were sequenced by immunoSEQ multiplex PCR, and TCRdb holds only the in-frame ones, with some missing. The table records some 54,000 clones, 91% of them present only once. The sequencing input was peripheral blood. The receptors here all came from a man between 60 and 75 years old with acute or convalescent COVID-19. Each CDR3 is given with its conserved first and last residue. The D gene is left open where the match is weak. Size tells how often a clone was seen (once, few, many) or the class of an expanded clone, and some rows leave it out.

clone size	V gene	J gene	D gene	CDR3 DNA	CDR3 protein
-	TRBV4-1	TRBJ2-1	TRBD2	TGCGCCAGCAGCCCCCAAGGACTAGTGCTGACCAATGAGCAGTTCTTC	CASSPQGLVLTNEQFF
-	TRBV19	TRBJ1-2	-	TGTGCCAGTAGTAGAGACGGTAACTATGGCTACACCTTC	CASSRDGNYGYTF
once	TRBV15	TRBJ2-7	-	TGTGCCACCAGCAGGTCGGCACAGAGAAACTACGAGCAGTACTTC	CATSRSAQRNYEQYF
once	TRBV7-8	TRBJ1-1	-	TGTGCCAGCAGCTTAAACAGGGAAACTGAAGCTTTCTTT	CASSLNRETEAFF
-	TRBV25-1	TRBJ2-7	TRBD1	TGTGCCAGCAGTCCCCAGGGGGTGGACGAGCAGTACTTC	CASSPQGVDEQYF
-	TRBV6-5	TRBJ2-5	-	TGTGCCAGCAGTTACTCGACGGGGGAGACCCAGTACTTC	CASSYSTGETQYF
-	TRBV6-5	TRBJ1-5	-	TGTGCCAGCAGTTACGACAGGTTTAGCAATCAGCCCCAGCATTTT	CASSYDRFSNQPQHF
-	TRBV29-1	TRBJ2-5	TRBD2	TGCAGCGTGTCGGGACTAGCGGGAATCTGGGAAGAGACCCAGTACTTC	CSVSGLAGIWEETQYF
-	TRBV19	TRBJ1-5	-	TGTGCCAGTACTCGTGGGCAGTCAAATCAGCCCCAGCATTTT	CASTRGQSNQPQHF
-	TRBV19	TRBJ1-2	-	TGTGCCAGTAGTCCCTCCGGGGAAAACTATGGCTACACCTTC	CASSPSGENYGYTF
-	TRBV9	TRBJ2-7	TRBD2	TGTGCCAGCAGCGTAAGCGGGAGGTCCTACGAGCAGTACTTC	CASSVSGRSYEQYF
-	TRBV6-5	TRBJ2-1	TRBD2	TGTGCCAGCAGCCCCGGGACTAGCGGGCTTTTCCCGTTCTTC	CASSPGTSGLFPFF
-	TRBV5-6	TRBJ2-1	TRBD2	TGTGCCAGCAGTTTCCTTAGCGGGAGGGCCGATAATGAGCAGTTCTTC	CASSFLSGRADNEQFF
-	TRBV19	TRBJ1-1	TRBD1	TGTGCCAGTAGGAAGCCCGGGACAGGGTCGTTCACTTTCTTT	CASRKPGTGSFTFF
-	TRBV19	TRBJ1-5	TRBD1	TGTGCCAGTAGTCACAGGGGGCTAGAGCAGCCCCAGCATTTT	CASSHRGLEQPQHF
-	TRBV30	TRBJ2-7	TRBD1	TGTGCCTGGATAGACAGGGCAACAAGGGAGCAGTACTTC	CAWIDRATREQYF
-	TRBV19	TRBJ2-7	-	TGTGCCAGCTCAGTCCGGGACTCCCCACTCGAGCAGTACTTC	CASSVRDSPLEQYF
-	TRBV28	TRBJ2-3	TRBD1	TGTGCCAGCACCGACAGACAGGGGAGGCAGGATACGCAGTATTTT	CASTDRQGRQDTQYF
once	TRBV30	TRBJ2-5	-	TGTGCCTGGAGTGTAGTGGGAGGAATCTACGGGTCCCAGTACTTC	CAWSVVGGIYGSQYF
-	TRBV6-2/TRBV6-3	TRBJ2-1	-	TGTGCCAGCAGTTACTTCGGGAATGAGCAGTTCTTC	CASSYFGNEQFF
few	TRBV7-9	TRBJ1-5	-	TGTGCCAGCAGCTTATCCAACAGGCAGCCCCAGCATTTT	CASSLSNRQPQHF
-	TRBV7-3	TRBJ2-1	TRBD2	TGTGCCAGCAGCTTAACGAAGGTAGCGGGAGGAGGTGAGCAGTTCTTC	CASSLTKVAGGGEQFF
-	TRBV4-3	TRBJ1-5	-	TGCGCCAGCAGCCAAGATTTAAGCAATCAGCCCCAGCATTTT	CASSQDLSNQPQHF
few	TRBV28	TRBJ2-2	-	TGTGCCAGCATTAGTGGGGCTACCGGGGAGCTGTTTTTT	CASISGATGELFF
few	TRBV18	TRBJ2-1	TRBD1	TGTGCCAGCTCCCCACAGACAGGGAATTTCCTAAATGAGCAGTTCTTC	CASSPQTGNFLNEQFF
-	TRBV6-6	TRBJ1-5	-	TGTGCCAGCCTGGCAGGGCCCAGCAATCAGCCCCAGCATTTT	CASLAGPSNQPQHF
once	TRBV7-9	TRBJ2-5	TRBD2	TGTGCCAGCAACCGAGGGACTAGCCGGGAGACCCAGTACTTC	CASNRGTSRETQYF
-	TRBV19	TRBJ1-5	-	TGTGCCAGTAGTATAGATGATGGAGGCAATCAGCCCCAGCATTTT	CASSIDDGGNQPQHF
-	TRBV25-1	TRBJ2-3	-	TGTGCCAGCAGTCCCCGTAGCGGAACTAGCACAGATACGCAGTATTTT	CASSPRSGTSTDTQYF
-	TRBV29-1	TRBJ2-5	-	TGCAGCGTTGCCGTAGAGACCCAGTACTTC	CSVAVETQYF
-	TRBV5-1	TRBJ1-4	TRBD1	TGCGCCAGCAGCCCACAGGGGGATAATGAAAAACTGTTTTTT	CASSPQGDNEKLFF
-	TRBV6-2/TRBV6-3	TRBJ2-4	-	TGTGCCAGCAGTTATAACCCCCGGGTCGCCAAAAACATTCAGTACTTC	CASSYNPRVAKNIQYF
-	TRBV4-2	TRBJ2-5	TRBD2	TGTGCCAGCAGCCAAGAGCTAGCGGGCACCCAAGAGACCCAGTACTTC	CASSQELAGTQETQYF
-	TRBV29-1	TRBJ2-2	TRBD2	TGCAGCGGACTAGCTGGCACCGGGGAGCTGTTTTTT	CSGLAGTGELFF
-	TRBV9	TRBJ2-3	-	TGTGCCAGCAGAGCAACCACAGATACGCAGTATTTT	CASRATTDTQYF
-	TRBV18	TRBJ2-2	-	TGTGCCAGCTCACTAGCCGCCCGGGAGACCGGGGAGCTGTTTTTT	CASSLAARETGELFF
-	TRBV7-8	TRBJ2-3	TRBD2	TGTGCCAGCAGCTTAGGTTTCGGGGGGGATACGCAGTATTTT	CASSLGFGGDTQYF